The 8 T cell receptor beta chains presented below share a single source sample, sequenced in a study of cytomegalovirus exposure and HLA in healthy donors. It was with 60 Vbeta and 13 Jbeta primers that the PCR ran. Sequencing was performed with immunoSEQ multiplex PCR; in TCRdb, only in-frame clones are kept and a portion is missing. Among 150,000 to 200,000 clones, roughly 80% were seen once, and the ten largest hold approximately 3%. Sequences were obtained from PBMCs. The source of these receptors is a woman between 40 and 50 years old in good health and CMV-seronegative.

V and J are TRBV5-1 and TRBJ2-3; perhaps TRBD2 as D (6 bases). Trimming cost V 4 bases and J 7 bases, with 22 bases left between them. Germline V CDR1 and CDR2: SGHRS, YFSETQ. This CDR3 is built from 16 residues. CDR3 coding DNA: TGCGCCAGCAGCGGGAATCTAGCGCCGGTGGTGAATACGCAGTATTTT. This sequence encodes CASSGNLAPVVNTQYF.

The chain is built from TRBV5-4 and TRBJ2-3; 8 positions match TRBD2. The CDR3 contains 13 residues. V dropped 4 bases and J dropped 7; count of bases not matched to a gene: 5. Germline loops: CDR1 SGHNT, CDR2 YYREEE (reference sequence). CDR3 sequence reads: CASSQAGVYTQYF. The CDR3 DNA sequence: TGTGCCAGCAGCCAAGCGGGGGTGTATACGCAGTATTTT.

The V call is TRBV5-1, the J call TRBJ1-1, with 7 bases that match TRBD1. This CDR3 region has 15 residues. J gave up 0 bases and V 4 bases, and 6 bases lay outside the gene matches. Germline-derived CDR1 and CDR2 are SGHRS and YFSETQ. CDR3 in DNA: TGCGCCAGCAGCCTAGAGACAGGGCTGAACACTGAAGCTTTCTTT. This encodes CASSLETGLNTEAFF.

The chain is built from TRBV7-2 and TRBJ2-3, with 12 bases matching TRBD2. From germline, CDR1 is SGHTA and CDR2 FQGNSA. Trimming at V came to 1 base and at J to 7 bases, leaving 9 bases not matched to a gene. This CDR3 has 17 amino acids. The CDR3 coding sequence is TGTGCCAGCAGCTTAGTATTTCTAGCGGGGGGGCCTAATACGCAGTATTTT. Its translation is CASSLVFLAGGPNTQYF.

The CDR3 nucleotides are TGCGCCAGCAGCCAGGTAACAGGGGGATGGCGATATGGCTACACCTTC. Translation: CASSQVTGGWRYGYTF. The chain uses TRBV4-1 and TRBJ1-2; 8 bases line up with TRBD1. The CDR3 covers 16 residues. V dropped 3 bases and J dropped 5; count of bases not matched to a gene: 11. Germline assignment: CDR1 MGHRA and CDR2 YSYEKL.

The CDR3 bases are TGTGCCTGCCGGGACAGCTCCTACAATGAGCAGTTCTTC. It codes for CACRDSSYNEQFF. This chain joins TRBV27 and TRBJ2-1, with 7 bases identical to TRBD1. The CDR3 is 13 amino acids. V lost 11 bases, J lost 0 bases, and 4 bases stayed unmatched. Germline assignment: CDR1 MNHEY and CDR2 SMNVEV (reference sequence).

This clone came up a few times. The chain has TRBV6-6 and TRBJ1-4; D may be TRBD1 (5 bases). In germline, CDR1 is MNHNY, CDR2 SVGAGI (reference sequence). V gave up 7 bases and J gave up 7 bases, with 10 bases separating them. The CDR3 length is 12 residues. Written as DNA, the CDR3 is TGTGCCAGCAAAGACAGCCGTGAAAAACTGTTTTTT. Protein sequence: CASKDSREKLFF.

CDR3 DNA sequence: TGTGCCAGCAGTTTTAGCAGCTATGGCTACACCTTC. Translating gives CASSFSSYGYTF. V usage is TRBV28 and J usage is TRBJ1-2; D ambiguous. The V end was cut by 3 bases, the J end by 4 bases, with 6 bases between. The CDR3 is 12 residues long. Germline CDR1 reads MDHEN; CDR2 reads SYDVKM.